This TCR beta chain was profiled in a study of cytomegalovirus exposure and HLA in healthy donors. The study, taken as a whole, reports: Cytomegalovirus status was reportedly diagnosed by the classifier with high specificity and sensitivity.

A remark on this clone: The antigen remains unidentified.

PCR primers comprised 60 Vbeta and 13 Jbeta primers. This table comes from immunoSEQ multiplex PCR, and its TCRdb copy is limited to in-frame clones, with some not included. The sample records 85,000 to 120,000 clones, more than 70% being singletons. V dropped 0 bases and J dropped 3 bases, with 12 bases sitting between them. This CDR3 has 16 residues. Per the germline V gene, CDR1 is LGHNT and CDR2 is FRNRAP. The receptor comes from a male donor in good health and CMV-seropositive. What was sequenced was PBMCs. V usage is TRBV12-5 and J usage is TRBJ2-1; tentatively, D is TRBD2 (6 bases). CDR3 bases: TGTGCTAGTGGTTTGGTATCGGGCGGGAACTACAATGAGCAGTTCTTC. This sequence encodes CASGLVSGGNYNEQFF. Complete variable domain (other parts from reference TRBV12-5 and TRBJ2-1): DARVTQTPRHKVTEMGQEVTMRCQPILGHNTVFWYRQTMMQGLELLAYFRNRAPLDDSGMPKDRFSAEMPDATLATLKIQPSEPRDSAVYFCASGLVSGGNYNEQFFGPGTRLTVL.